The rows below give T cell receptor beta chains drawn from one sample of a study of T cell responses to AZD1222 COVID-19 vaccine. Method: immunoSEQ multiplex PCR; TCRdb's copy keeps in-frame clones and lacks some. This sample carries about 260,000 clones, 85% to 95% of them seen once, and the ten largest clones take 0.55%. This sample comprised peripheral blood, obtained on day 0 of AZD1222 vaccination. These receptors were collected from an adult in good health. Both conserved end residues are part of each CDR3. The D gene is left open where the match is weak. The size entry is marked missing in some rows and otherwise reads once, few, many or a size class.

NA | TRBD1 | TRBJ2-7 | TRBV27 | TGTGCCAGCAGCCGGACAGGGGGCAAATACGAGCAGTACTTC | CASSRTGGKYEQYF
NA | NA | TRBJ2-5 | TRBV18 | TGTGCCAGCTCACCACCGGGGGGCCCGGAGACCCAGTACTTC | CASSPPGGPETQYF
NA | NA | TRBJ2-7 | TRBV9 | TGTGCCAGCAGCCCCCGGCAGGTTCCCTACGAGCAGTACTTC | CASSPRQVPYEQYF
NA | TRBD2 | TRBJ2-1 | TRBV30 | TGTGCCCCCCTGCCGGGGGGGTATTACAATGAGCAGTTCTTC | CAPLPGGYYNEQFF
NA | TRBD2 | TRBJ2-2 | TRBV5-6 | TGTGCCAGCAGCTCCCTAGCGGGGGGGGCCGGGGAGCTGTTTTTT | CASSSLAGGAGELFF
NA | NA | TRBJ1-6 | TRBV9 | TGTGCCAGCAGCGTAGGAACCCGCGATTCACCCCTCCACTTT | CASSVGTRDSPLHF
once | TRBD2 | TRBJ2-5 | TRBV3-1/TRBV3-2 | TGTGCCAGCAGCCAAGATTGGGGAGGGGAGGACTTC | CASSQDWGGEDF
NA | NA | TRBJ1-5 | TRBV19 | TGTGCCAGTAGTATCTACAGGGATGGTCAGCCCCAGCATTTT | CASSIYRDGQPQHF
NA | NA | TRBJ1-1 | TRBV6-5 | TGTGCCACCTCCGGGGGGTCGAGGAACACTGAAGCTTTCTTT | CATSGGSRNTEAFF
NA | NA | TRBJ2-1 | TRBV5-1 | TGCGCCAGCAGCCCCACCTTAGCGGCGAACAATGAGCAGTTCTTC | CASSPTLAANNEQFF
NA | NA | TRBJ2-1 | TRBV24-1 | TGTGCCACCAGTGTAACTAGCTATGAGCAGTTCTTC | CATSVTSYEQFF
NA | NA | TRBJ2-6 | TRBV5-4 | TGTGCCACCTTGGTCGGGCACTCTGGGGCCAACGTCCTGACTTTC | CATLVGHSGANVLTF
once | TRBD1 | TRBJ2-1 | TRBV7-8 | TGTGCCAGCAGCTTAGGGACAGGGGTCCTAGGGGAGCAGTTCTTC | CASSLGTGVLGEQFF
NA | TRBD1 | TRBJ1-2 | TRBV19 | TGTGCCAGTAGTAGAACCGGGACAGGGGGCTTCTATGGCTACACCTTC | CASSRTGTGGFYGYTF
NA | TRBD2 | TRBJ2-1 | TRBV5-4 | TGTGCCAGCAGCTTAGATAGCGGGGCCTACAATGAGCAGTTCTTC | CASSLDSGAYNEQFF
NA | NA | TRBJ2-1 | TRBV15 | TGTGCCACCAGCAGAGATACGGAAAAGTTCTTC | CATSRDTEKFF
NA | NA | TRBJ2-1 | TRBV19 | TGTGCCAGTAGTATCCAGGTAGCTTCCTCCTACAATGAGCAGTTCTTC | CASSIQVASSYNEQFF
NA | NA | TRBJ2-2 | TRBV27 | TGTGCCAGCAGTTTATCCGTCCGGCACGGGGAGCTGTTTTTT | CASSLSVRHGELFF
NA | TRBD1 | TRBJ2-7 | TRBV7-9 | TGTGCCAGCAGCTTAGCCGGACAGGGGGCATGGGAGCAGTACTTC | CASSLAGQGAWEQYF
NA | NA | TRBJ1-1 | TRBV2 | TGTGCCAGCAGCGGTACAGGACTCCTGAACACTGAAGCTTTCTTT | CASSGTGLLNTEAFF
NA | TRBD1 | TRBJ2-7 | TRBV29-1 | TGCAGCGCCTTCACGGGACAGGAAAGCTCCTACGAGCAGTACTTC | CSAFTGQESSYEQYF
NA | NA | TRBJ2-7 | TRBV5-1 | TGCGCCAGCAGCTTGGCCGCAGGCTCCTACGAGCAGTACTTC | CASSLAAGSYEQYF
NA | TRBD2 | TRBJ2-7 | TRBV6-2/TRBV6-3 | TGTGCCAGCAGTTTTTCCCCACCGGGACTAGCGGGAGGGGAGCAGTACTTC | CASSFSPPGLAGGEQYF
once | NA | TRBJ1-1 | TRBV7-8 | TGTGCCAGCAGCTTAGGGACCATTTGGGTGGACACTGAAGCTTTCTTT | CASSLGTIWVDTEAFF
NA | NA | TRBJ1-2 | TRBV9 | TGTGCCAGCAGCCCTCCGTATAACTATGGCTACACCTTC | CASSPPYNYGYTF
NA | NA | TRBJ1-2 | TRBV15 | TGTGCCACCAGCAGAGACAACTCCTATGGCTACACCTTC | CATSRDNSYGYTF
NA | NA | TRBJ2-1 | TRBV12-3/TRBV12-4 | TGTGCCAGCAGCCTGGGACGGTGGGATGAGCAGTTCTTC | CASSLGRWDEQFF
NA | TRBD1 | TRBJ1-2 | TRBV2 | TGTGCCAGCAGCGTTACAGGGGTCGGCTACACCTTC | CASSVTGVGYTF
NA | NA | TRBJ1-5 | TRBV2 | TGTGCCAGCAGTGAGCGGGTCAACCCCCAGCATTTT | CASSERVNPQHF
NA | NA | TRBJ1-1 | TRBV27 | TGTGCCAGCAGTTTATCCGGGGTGCAACGCACTGAAGCTTTCTTT | CASSLSGVQRTEAFF
NA | NA | TRBJ2-7 | TRBV5-1 | TGCGCCAGCAGTTATGACAGCTCCTACGAGCAGTACTTC | CASSYDSSYEQYF
NA | TRBD1 | TRBJ1-5 | TRBV2 | TGTGCCAGCAGTGAAGCTGGGACAGGGGGAGGGCATTTT | CASSEAGTGGGHF
NA | NA | TRBJ1-1 | TRBV3-1/TRBV3-2 | TGTGCCAGCAGCCCTAGCTGGACAGTTACGAACACTGAAGCTTTCTTT | CASSPSWTVTNTEAFF
NA | NA | TRBJ1-6 | TRBV30 | TGTGACTGGGGGGGGAGCGGAGGATCACCCCTCCACTTT | CDWGGSGGSPLHF
NA | NA | TRBJ1-2 | TRBV7-2 | TGTGCCAGCAGCTTAGATCGGGGGCAGAACTATGGCTACACCTTC | CASSLDRGQNYGYTF
once | NA | TRBJ1-2 | TRBV5-1 | TGCGCCAGCAGCTTGGACCCTCGGCATGGCTACACCTTC | CASSLDPRHGYTF
few | NA | TRBJ2-5 | TRBV5-1 | TGCGCCAGCAGCTATGAGGACCCGCGGCAGACCCAGTACTTC | CASSYEDPRQTQYF